This T cell receptor beta chain was recorded in a study of T cell responses to AZD1222 COVID-19 vaccine. Study findings and constraints: At study baseline, merely roughly 6 AZD1222 recipients were seropositive. An increase in Spike-specific TCR breadth and depth was observed after two AZD1222 doses. Variant regions that are unmutated are reportedly the target of nearly half of spike-specific TCRs.

The germline V gene encodes CDR1 LGHNT and CDR2 FRNRAP. The CDR3 covers 16 residues. Trimming removed 1 base from V and 3 bases from J; junction bases left unmatched: 6. Notes on this clone: Its matching antigen is unknown.

Assay: immunoSEQ multiplex PCR; the TCRdb copy retains only in-frame clones and omits some. The sample shows 180,000 or so clones, approximately 90% of them seen only once. Second doses at about 4 or about 12 weeks were pooled. The specimen was peripheral blood, collected 28 days after the second AZD1222 dose. This chain connects TRBV12-5 to TRBJ1-5; 7 positions match TRBD1. The clonotype was recovered from an adult who received the AZD1222 COVID-19 vaccine. CDR3 DNA: TGTGCTAGTGGTTTGGACCGACAGGGCATCAATCAGCCCCAGCATTTT. As protein: CASGLDRQGINQPQHF. Filled out from reference TRBV12-5 and TRBJ1-5, the complete variable domain reads DARVTQTPRHKVTEMGQEVTMRCQPILGHNTVFWYRQTMMQGLELLAYFRNRAPLDDSGMPKDRFSAEMPDATLATLKIQPSEPRDSAVYFCASGLDRQGINQPQHFGDGTRLSIL.